Here is one T cell receptor (beta chain) with its context. The antigen remains unidentified. This entry is derived from a study of T cell responses to AZD1222 COVID-19 vaccine. Whole-study findings and limits: There were mostly white British donors and more females than males, and clonal diversity was possibly underestimated.

Losses at the gene ends were 4 bases for V and 2 bases for J; bases not matched to a gene: 1. The CDR3 is made up of 13 amino acids. Per germline, CDR1 SEHNR and CDR2 FQNEAQ (reference sequence). The repertoire was sequenced with immunoSEQ multiplex PCR; TCRdb's copy has only in-frame clones and lacks some. The sample yields around 100,000 clones, about nine tenths seen once. The chain joins TRBV7-9 to TRBJ1-2; 7 bases line up with TRBD1. This TCR was sampled from an adult in good health. The starting material was peripheral blood, obtained on day 0 of AZD1222 vaccination. The CDR3 DNA reads as TGTGCCAGCAGCTCGACAGGGAACTATGGCTACACCTTC. Its translation: CASSSTGNYGYTF.